The T cell receptor (beta chain) described here comes from a study of shared T cell receptors in the human thymus. Germline CDR1 is SGHAT and CDR2 is FQNNGV. The CDR3 length is 15 residues. V lost 1 base, J lost 7 bases, and 14 bases lay in between. Repertoires were generated with immunoSEQ multiplex PCR, while TCRdb's copy carries only in-frame clones and drops some. The sample gives 650,000 to 950,000 clones, around 85% of which show up once; around 0.0099% is in the top ten. Separately, the same data were catalogued under a study of human thymus T cells. From that second work: Corrective cardiac operations yielded the resected thymus tissue. Overlap was high between thymic repertoires from unrelated individuals, as reported in related research.

The rearrangement uses TRBV11-2 and TRBJ1-5; tentative D call: TRBD1 (5 bases). Sequencing was performed on thymocytes. The TCR comes from a girl under two years old with a congenital heart defect. As DNA, the CDR3 is TGTGCCAGCAGCTTAGGATGGAGGGACGGACAGCCCCAGCATTTT. Protein: CASSLGWRDGQPQHF.